This TCR beta chain was documented in a study of T cells in Graves' hyperthyroidism and ophthalmopathy. It was RNA transcripts that yielded the amplified TCR beta CDR3 regions. The HTBI primer set drove a first-round RT-PCR of the TCR CDR3. TCRdb analysed the multiplex PCR reads with MiXCR anew, one entry per CDR3 protein. The top ten hold about 6.6% of the sample, which has 450,000 to 650,000 distinct CDR3 sequences, about 14% seen once. Trimming at V came to 0 bases and at J to 5 bases, leaving 3 bases not matched to a gene. CDR1 is PRHDT, CDR2 FYEKMQ, per germline (reference sequence). The CDR3 spans 14 residues. This clonotype appeared many times.

The TCR was taken from a woman aged 18-29 years with Graves' ophthalmopathy. The chain has TRBV13 and TRBJ2-7, with 8 bases fitting TRBD1. The sample taken for sequencing was blood. In DNA form, the CDR3 reads TGTGCCAGCAGCTTAGGGGACAGGGTTAACGAGCAGTACTTC. It yields the protein CASSLGDRVNEQYF.